These 16 T cell receptor beta chains were all obtained from the same sample, sequenced in a study of glioma-infiltrating T cells. The iRepertoire nested amplicon-rescue multiplex PCR amplified TCR alpha and beta CDR3s from RNA. One entry per CDR3 protein results from TCRdb running MiXCR on the multiplex PCR reads. The sample has around 150,000 distinct CDR3 sequences, 35% to 50% seen once. The material sequenced was glioma tissue, nonneoplastic brain tissue, or PBMCs (not recorded which). The receptors derive from a human donor with low-grade glioma or glioblastoma, undergoing nonglioma brain surgery, or in good health (not recorded which).

This clonotype is termed medium-sized. V gene TRBV20-1 combines with J gene TRBJ1-2; perhaps TRBD1 as D (6 bases). Trimming removed 0 bases at V and 8 bases at J, with 19 bases between. The CDR3 extends over 15 amino acids. CDR1 is DFQATT and CDR2 is SNEGSKA in the germline V gene (reference sequence). Here the CDR3 reads CSAREGGLSLGGYTF. CDR3 nucleotide sequence: TGCAGTGCTAGAGAGGGGGGCCTGAGCCTGGGGGGCTACACCTTC.

CDR3 in amino acids: CASSQGLGAGDTTDTQYF. The DNA of the CDR3 is TGCGCCAGCAGCCAAGGCCTGGGAGCGGGGGACACCACAGATACGCAGTATTTT. The chain links TRBV4-3 to TRBJ2-3; 8 nucleotides line up with TRBD2. J lost 2 bases, V lost 1 base, and 11 bases had no gene match. Germline CDR1 and CDR2: LGHNA and YSLEER. The CDR3 extends over 18 amino acids.

This clonotype was detected a few times. The chain couples TRBV15 to TRBJ2-3; TRBD2 is a possible D gene (6 bases). The CDR3 is 14 residues long. Germline CDR1 reads LNHNV; CDR2 reads YYDKDF (reference sequence). The V end was cut by 5 bases, the J end by 0 bases, with 9 bases between. The chain's CDR3 is CATSFSGSTDTQYF. The CDR3 nucleotides read TGTGCCACCAGCTTTAGCGGCAGCACAGATACGCAGTATTTT.

This clonotype was counted ten times or more. The chain has TRBV20-1 and TRBJ2-4, with 12 bases fitting TRBD2. The ends lost 4 bases at V and 0 bases at J; junction bases unmatched: 4. Germline CDR1 DFQATT, CDR2 SNEGSKA (reference sequence). This CDR3 is 16 amino acids long. The CDR3 DNA is TGCAGTGCTAAGCTAGCGGGGGGGGTAGCCAAAAACATTCAGTACTTC. Amino acids: CSAKLAGGVAKNIQYF.

There are many counts of this clonotype. The chain links TRBV27 to TRBJ2-7; D tentatively reads TRBD1 or TRBD2 (5 bases each). The CDR3 spans 12 residues. The V end was cut by 5 bases, the J end by 8 bases, with 13 bases between. From germline, CDR1 is MNHEY and CDR2 SMNVEV (reference sequence). CDR3 region: CASSDPGRQQYF. The CDR3 DNA follows: TGTGCCAGCAGTGACCCGGGACGACAGCAGTACTTC.

This chain links TRBV6-1 with TRBJ2-7; 9 positions match TRBD2. The germline V gene has CDR1 MNHNS and CDR2 SASEGT. The CDR3 loop spans 15 amino acids. Trimming cost V 4 bases and J 1 base; bases outside gene matches: 5. The CDR3 DNA follows: TGTGCCAGCAGTGCGTCGACTAGCGGTTCCTACGAGCAGTACTTC. This codes for CASSASTSGSYEQYF.

This clonotype came up a few times. The V and J genes are TRBV7-3 and TRBJ2-5; D possibly corresponds to TRBD2 (6 bases). The CDR3 consists of 13 residues. Germline lookup yields CDR1 SGHTA and CDR2 FQGTGA. The ends were cut back, 10 bases at V and 6 bases at J, with 18 bases in the middle. The DNA of the CDR3 is TGTGCCACGGCCTTGGAGGGCACGAAGACCCAGTACTTC. Its translation: CATALEGTKTQYF.

Ten or more counts support this clonotype. The DNA for the CDR3 is TGTGCCAGCAGCTTATACCGTGGAGGACTAGCGGGCACAGATACGCAGTATTTT. Amino acid sequence: CASSLYRGGLAGTDTQYF. The genes are TRBV7-2 and TRBJ2-3; 10 positions agree with TRBD2. The CDR3 loop spans 18 amino acids. J gave up 1 base and V 2 bases, and 9 bases lay outside the gene matches. Germline assignment: CDR1 SGHTA and CDR2 FQGNSA.

This chain links TRBV6-6 with TRBJ2-7, with D perhaps matching TRBD2 (7 bases). Trimming took 7 bases from V and 2 from J, leaving 12 bases between them. CDR1 and CDR2 (germline): MNHNY, SVGAGI (reference sequence). This CDR3 spans 13 amino acids. Here the CDR3 DNA reads TGTGCCAGCAAGCCCGGGGGGCCCTACGAGCAGTACTTC. Amino acid sequence: CASKPGGPYEQYF.

The chain links TRBV2 to TRBJ1-5; no firm D call. The CDR3 spans 14 residues. Trimming took off 7 bases at V and 0 bases at J, with 10 bases between the two ends. CDR1 SNHLY and CDR2 FYNNEI come from the germline V gene. Here the CDR3 DNA reads TGTGCCAGCACGAGGACTGATAGCAATCAGCCCCAGCATTTT. It is translated as CASTRTDSNQPQHF. The entire variable domain, with the rest obtained from reference TRBV2 and TRBJ1-5, is as follows: EPEVTQTPSHQVTQMGQEVILRCVPISNHLYFYWYRQILGQKVEFLVSFYNNEISEKSEIFDDQFSVERPDGSNFTLKIRSTKLEDSAMYFCASTRTDSNQPQHFGDGTRLSIL.

This chain joins TRBV4-1 and TRBJ1-2; 11 bases align to TRBD1. CDR3 length: 15 amino acids. J lost 4 bases, V lost 0 bases, and 1 base had no gene match. The germline CDR1 and CDR2 sequences are MGHRA and YSYEKL. This CDR3 is CASSQDGTGGYGYTF. CDR3 nucleotide sequence: TGCGCCAGCAGCCAAGATGGGACAGGGGGCTATGGCTACACCTTC.

CDR3 protein: CASSHSAPGQGFNEQFF. CDR3 DNA sequence: TGCGCCAGCAGCCATTCCGCACCGGGACAGGGGTTCAATGAGCAGTTCTTC. The V call is TRBV4-1, the J call TRBJ2-1; 10 bases line up with TRBD1. The CDR3 spans 17 residues. The V gene end was trimmed by 3 bases and the J gene end by 6 bases; junction bases not matched to a gene: 11. Germline V gene data show CDR1 as MGHRA and CDR2 as YSYEKL.

CDR3 residues: CASSPTPGDGTQYF. The CDR3 nucleotides are TGTGCCAGCAGCCCAACACCGGGGGACGGGACCCAGTACTTC. The chain uses TRBV7-6 and TRBJ2-5; D perhaps matches TRBD2 (6 bases). Germline V gene data show CDR1 as SGHVS and CDR2 as FNYEAQ. V was trimmed by 5 bases and J by 7 bases, leaving 17 bases between them. CDR3 size: 14 residues.

This clonotype was detected ten times or more. The chain has TRBV7-6 and TRBJ2-3; D is ambiguous. V lost 3 bases and J lost 1, with 5 bases in between. From germline, CDR1 is SGHVS and CDR2 FNYEAQ. This CDR3 region has 13 residues. The CDR3 nucleotides read TGTGCCAGCAGCTTGGGCCGCACAGATACGCAGTATTTT. Encoded protein: CASSLGRTDTQYF.

The chain employs TRBV24-1 and TRBJ2-1; 11 nucleotides align to TRBD2. Germline CDR1 reads KGHDR; CDR2 reads SFDVKD. The CDR3 contains 16 residues. V lost 4 bases and J lost 9; bases outside the gene matches: 10. CDR3 nucleotide sequence: TGTGCCACCAGTGACCCGGGACTAGCGGCCCCCGGTGAGCAGTTCTTC. Amino acids: CATSDPGLAAPGEQFF.

The rearrangement joins TRBV4-3 to TRBJ2-3, with D possibly called TRBD1 or TRBD2 (5 bases each). Germline-derived CDR1 and CDR2 are LGHNA and YSLEER. V was cut by 6 bases and J by 1 base, with 5 bases left in between. The CDR3 loop spans 12 amino acids. The CDR3: CASRGGTDTQYF. CDR3 in DNA: TGCGCCAGCAGGGGGGGCACAGATACGCAGTATTTT.